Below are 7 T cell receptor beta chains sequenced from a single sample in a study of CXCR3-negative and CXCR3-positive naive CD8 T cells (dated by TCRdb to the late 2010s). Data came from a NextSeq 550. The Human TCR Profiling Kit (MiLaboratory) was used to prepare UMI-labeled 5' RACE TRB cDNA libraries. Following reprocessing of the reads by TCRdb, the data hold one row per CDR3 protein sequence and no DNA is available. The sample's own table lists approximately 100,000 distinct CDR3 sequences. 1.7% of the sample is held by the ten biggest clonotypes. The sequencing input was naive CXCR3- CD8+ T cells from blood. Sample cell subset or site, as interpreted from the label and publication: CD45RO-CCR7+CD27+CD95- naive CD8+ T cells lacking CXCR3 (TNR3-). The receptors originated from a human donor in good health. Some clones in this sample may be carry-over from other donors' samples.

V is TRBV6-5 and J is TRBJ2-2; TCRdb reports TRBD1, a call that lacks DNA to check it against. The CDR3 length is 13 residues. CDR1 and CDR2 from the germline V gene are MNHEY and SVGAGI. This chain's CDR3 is CASSPGPAGELFF.

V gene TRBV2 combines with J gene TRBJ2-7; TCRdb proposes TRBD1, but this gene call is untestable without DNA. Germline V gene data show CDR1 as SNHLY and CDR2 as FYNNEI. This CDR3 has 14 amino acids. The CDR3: CASMGQGASYEQYF.

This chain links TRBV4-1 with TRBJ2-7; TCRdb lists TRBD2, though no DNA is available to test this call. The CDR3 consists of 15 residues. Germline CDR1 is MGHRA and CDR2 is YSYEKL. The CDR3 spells CASSQVAGSNYEQYF.

The CDR3 protein is CASSPLGETQYF. The gene calls are TRBV28 and TRBJ2-5; TCRdb lists TRBD1, though no DNA is available to test this call. This CDR3 spans 12 amino acids. Per the germline V gene, CDR1 is MDHEN and CDR2 is SYDVKM.

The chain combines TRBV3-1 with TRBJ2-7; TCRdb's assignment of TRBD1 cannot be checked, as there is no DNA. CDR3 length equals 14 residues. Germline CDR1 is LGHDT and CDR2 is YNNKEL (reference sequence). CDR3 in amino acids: CASSPWGERNEQYF.

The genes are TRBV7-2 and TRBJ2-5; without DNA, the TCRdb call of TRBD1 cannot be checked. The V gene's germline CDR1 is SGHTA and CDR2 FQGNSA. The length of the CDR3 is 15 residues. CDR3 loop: CASSFYGTGQETQYF.

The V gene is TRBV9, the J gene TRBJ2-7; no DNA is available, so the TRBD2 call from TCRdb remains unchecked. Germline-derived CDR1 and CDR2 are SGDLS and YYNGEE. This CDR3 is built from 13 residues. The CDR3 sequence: CASSGGGSYEQYF.